The source of this T cell receptor beta chain is a study of blood T cells in healthy people across ages. The second PCR ran roughly 6 to 11 cycles with a sample-barcoded 5' primer and J-beta primers. Sequencing yielded, for each sample, at least 3 million paired-end reads carrying CDR3. TCRdb itself ran the 5' RACE reads through MiXCR, one entry per CDR3 protein. Found here are 700,000 to 950,000 distinct CDR3 sequences, 58% of them singletons; the top ten hold around 22%. The CDR3 spans 14 residues. The V gene's germline CDR1 is SGHTA and CDR2 FQGNSA. V lost 1 base and J 0 bases, leaving 7 bases between the germline ends. A note on this clonotype: The antigen is undetermined.

Study observations and caveats: A strong correlation between TCR beta diversity and naive T cell percentage was seen.

The sample consisted of blood. The clonotype originates from a young man in good health. The chain joins TRBV7-2 to TRBJ2-7; no clear D. In nucleotides, the CDR3 is TGTGCCAGCAGCTTAGGGATGAGCTCCTACGAGCAGTACTTC. Its protein product is CASSLGMSSYEQYF.